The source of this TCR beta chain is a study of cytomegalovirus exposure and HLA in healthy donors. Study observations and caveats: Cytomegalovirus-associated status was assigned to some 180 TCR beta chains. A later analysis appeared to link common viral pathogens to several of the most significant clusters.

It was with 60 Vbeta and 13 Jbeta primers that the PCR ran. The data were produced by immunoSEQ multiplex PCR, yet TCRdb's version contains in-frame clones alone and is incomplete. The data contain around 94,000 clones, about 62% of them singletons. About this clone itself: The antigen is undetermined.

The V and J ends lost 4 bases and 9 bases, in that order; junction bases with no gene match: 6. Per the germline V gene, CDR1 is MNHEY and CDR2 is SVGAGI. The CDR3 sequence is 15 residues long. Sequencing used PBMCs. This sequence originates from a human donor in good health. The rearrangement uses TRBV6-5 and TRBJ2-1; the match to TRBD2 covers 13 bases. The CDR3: CASSWTSGSNTEQFF. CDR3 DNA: TGTGCCAGCAGTTGGACTAGCGGGAGCAACACTGAGCAGTTCTTC.